The text below deals with one T cell receptor (beta chain). The sample is drawn from a study of CD4 and CD8 cells across lung adenocarcinoma regions. Donors had localized lung adenocarcinoma, a non-small cell lung cancer. The CDR3 spans 16 residues. Germline values: CDR1 MNHNS, CDR2 SASEGT. TCRdb re-called the PCR reads through MiXCR, storing one row per CDR3 protein. The top ten clones hold about 42% of a sample with almost 7,000 distinct CDR3 sequences, approximately 49% of them seen once. This sequence joins TRBV6-1 and TRBJ2-4; TRBD2 matches 7 bases. The tail of the sequence fits TRBJ2-7 better, so the J call may be wrong. Sequenced sample: CD8+ T cells from the center of a lung tumor. This clonotype originated in a male donor with lung adenocarcinoma. The CD4 and CD8 labels of this study may be unreliable. The CDR3 reads CASSTYPRGLINEQYF. The CDR3 region has the DNA TGTGCCAGCAGTACCTATCCGCGGGGACTAATAAACGAGCAGTACTTC.